The source of this T cell receptor (beta chain) is a study of T cells in localized non-small cell lung cancer. V gave up 4 bases and J gave up 5 bases; unmatched junction bases: 18. The CDR3 consists of 19 residues. The germline V gene has CDR1 SGHDN and CDR2 FVKESK. This table comes from immunoSEQ multiplex PCR, and its TCRdb copy is limited to in-frame clones, with some not included. The table lists roughly 1,800 clones, over 25% of them singletons. General observations from the study: Investigators sequenced only a single tumor region, leaving heterogeneity possible.

Turning to this clone: The antigen is undetermined.

This chain uses TRBV14 with TRBJ2-7, with TRBD2 matching over 12 bases. Sequenced here: lung tumor tissue, sampled before any cancer treatment. The source is a female donor at least 60 years old with stage I squamous cell lung carcinoma. CDR3 in DNA: TGTGCCAGCAGCCCCCTTGGGACTGGGAGACTAGCGGGAGACCACGAGCAGTACTTC. Translated, it gives CASSPLGTGRLAGDHEQYF.